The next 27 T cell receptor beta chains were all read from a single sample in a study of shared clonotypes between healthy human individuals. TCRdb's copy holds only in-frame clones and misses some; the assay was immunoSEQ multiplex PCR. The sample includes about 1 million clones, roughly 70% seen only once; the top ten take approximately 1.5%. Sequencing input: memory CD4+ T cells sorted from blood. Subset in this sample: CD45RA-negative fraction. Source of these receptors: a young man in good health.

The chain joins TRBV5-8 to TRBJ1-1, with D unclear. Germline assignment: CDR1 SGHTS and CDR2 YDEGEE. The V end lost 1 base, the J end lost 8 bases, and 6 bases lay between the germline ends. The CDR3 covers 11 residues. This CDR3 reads CASSLRREAFF. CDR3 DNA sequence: TGTGCCAGCAGCTTGCGACGGGAAGCTTTCTTT.

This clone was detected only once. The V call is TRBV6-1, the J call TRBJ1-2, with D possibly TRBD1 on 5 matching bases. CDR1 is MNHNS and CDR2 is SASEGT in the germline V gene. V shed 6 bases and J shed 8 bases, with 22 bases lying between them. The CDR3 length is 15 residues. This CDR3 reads CASSIVGGTPRGYTF. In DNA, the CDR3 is TGTGCCAGCAGCATAGTCGGGGGAACCCCCCGCGGCTACACCTTC.

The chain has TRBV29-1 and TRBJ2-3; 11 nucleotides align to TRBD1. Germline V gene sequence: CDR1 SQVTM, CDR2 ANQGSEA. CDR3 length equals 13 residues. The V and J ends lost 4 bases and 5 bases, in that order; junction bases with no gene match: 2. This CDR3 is CSVVDRGQDTQYF. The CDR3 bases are TGCAGCGTTGTGGACAGGGGGCAAGATACGCAGTATTTT.

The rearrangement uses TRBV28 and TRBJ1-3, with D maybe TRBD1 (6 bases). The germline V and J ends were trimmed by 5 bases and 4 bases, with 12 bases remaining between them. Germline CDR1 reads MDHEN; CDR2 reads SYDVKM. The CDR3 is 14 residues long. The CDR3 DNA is TGTGCCAGCAGTCTCGGCAGGGGCGGAAACACCATATATTTT. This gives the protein CASSLGRGGNTIYF.

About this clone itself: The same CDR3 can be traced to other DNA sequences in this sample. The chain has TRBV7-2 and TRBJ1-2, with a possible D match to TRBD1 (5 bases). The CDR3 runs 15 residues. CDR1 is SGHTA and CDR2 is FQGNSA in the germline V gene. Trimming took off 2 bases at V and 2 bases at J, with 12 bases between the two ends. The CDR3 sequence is CASSLLGTGNYGYTF. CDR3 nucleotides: TGTGCCAGCAGCTTACTAGGGACGGGAAACTATGGCTACACCTTC.

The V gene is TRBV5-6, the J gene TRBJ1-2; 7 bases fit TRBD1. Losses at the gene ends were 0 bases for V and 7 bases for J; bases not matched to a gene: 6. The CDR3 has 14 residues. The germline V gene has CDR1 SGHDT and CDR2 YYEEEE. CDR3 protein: CASSLGGGGSGYTF. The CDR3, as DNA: TGTGCCAGCAGCTTGGGAGGGGGCGGCAGTGGCTACACCTTC.

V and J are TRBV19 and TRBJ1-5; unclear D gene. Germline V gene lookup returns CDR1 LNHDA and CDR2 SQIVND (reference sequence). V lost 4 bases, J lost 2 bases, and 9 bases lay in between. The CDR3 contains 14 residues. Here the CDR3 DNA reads TGTGCCAGTAGTAACGGGTTTGGCAATCAGCCCCAGCATTTT. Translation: CASSNGFGNQPQHF.

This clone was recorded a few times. The CDR3 is CATSGTVETQYF. The DNA of the CDR3 is TGTGCCACGTCTGGGACGGTCGAGACCCAGTACTTC. The chain uses TRBV10-3 and TRBJ2-5; perhaps D is TRBD1 or TRBD2 (5 bases each). CDR1 is ENHRY, CDR2 SYGVKD, per germline. The length of the CDR3 is 12 residues. V was clipped by 10 bases and J by 5 bases, with 14 bases between them.

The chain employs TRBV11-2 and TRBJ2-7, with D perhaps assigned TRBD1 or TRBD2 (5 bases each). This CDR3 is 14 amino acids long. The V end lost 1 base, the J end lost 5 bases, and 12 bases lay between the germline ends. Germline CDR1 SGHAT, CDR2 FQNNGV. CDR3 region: CASSLGGVPNEQYF. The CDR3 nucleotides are TGTGCCAGCAGCTTAGGAGGGGTTCCCAACGAGCAGTACTTC.

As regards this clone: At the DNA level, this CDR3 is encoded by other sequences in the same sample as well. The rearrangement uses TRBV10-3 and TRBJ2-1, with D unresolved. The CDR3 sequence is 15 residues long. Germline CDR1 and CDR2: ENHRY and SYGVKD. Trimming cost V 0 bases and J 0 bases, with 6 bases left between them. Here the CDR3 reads CAISESGGSYNEQFF. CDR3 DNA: TGTGCCATCAGTGAGTCTGGCGGCTCCTACAATGAGCAGTTCTTC.

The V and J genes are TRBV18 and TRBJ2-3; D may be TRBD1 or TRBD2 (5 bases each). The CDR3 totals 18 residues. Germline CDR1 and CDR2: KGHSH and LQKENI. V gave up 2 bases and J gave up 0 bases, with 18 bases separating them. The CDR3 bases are TGTGCCAGCTCACCATTTCCCACTAGTGGGGCAAGCACAGATACGCAGTATTTT. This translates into CASSPFPTSGASTDTQYF.

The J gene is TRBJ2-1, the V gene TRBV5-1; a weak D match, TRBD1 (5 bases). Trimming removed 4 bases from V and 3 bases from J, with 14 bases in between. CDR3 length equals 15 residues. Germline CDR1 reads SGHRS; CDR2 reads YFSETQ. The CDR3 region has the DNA TGCGCCAGCAGCCATACACGACAGAACTACAATGAGCAGTTCTTC. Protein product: CASSHTRQNYNEQFF.

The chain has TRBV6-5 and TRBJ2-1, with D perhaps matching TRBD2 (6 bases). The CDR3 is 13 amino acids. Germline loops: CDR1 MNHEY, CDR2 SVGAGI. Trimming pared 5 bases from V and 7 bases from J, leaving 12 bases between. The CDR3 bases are TGTGCCAGCAGTCGCCCGACTAGTAATGAGCAGTTCTTC. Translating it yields CASSRPTSNEQFF.

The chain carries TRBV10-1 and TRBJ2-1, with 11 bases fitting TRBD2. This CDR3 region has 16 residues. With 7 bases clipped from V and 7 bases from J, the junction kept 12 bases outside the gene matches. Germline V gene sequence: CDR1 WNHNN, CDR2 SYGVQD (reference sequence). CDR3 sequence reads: CASTLGWASGGNEQFF. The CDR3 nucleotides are TGCGCCAGCACCCTGGGATGGGCTAGCGGGGGGAATGAGCAGTTCTTC.

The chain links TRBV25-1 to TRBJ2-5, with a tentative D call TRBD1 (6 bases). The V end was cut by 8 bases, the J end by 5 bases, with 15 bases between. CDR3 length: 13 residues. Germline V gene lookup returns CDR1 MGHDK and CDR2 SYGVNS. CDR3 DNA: TGTGCCAGCGCCCACAGGGTGGGGGAGACCCAGTACTTC. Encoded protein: CASAHRVGETQYF.

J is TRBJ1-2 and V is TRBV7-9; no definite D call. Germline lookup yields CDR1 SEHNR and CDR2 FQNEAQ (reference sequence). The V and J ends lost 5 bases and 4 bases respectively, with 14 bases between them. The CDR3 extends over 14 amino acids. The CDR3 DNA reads TGTGCCAGCAGCCCCCTCACAGTTAGCTATGGCTACACCTTC. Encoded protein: CASSPLTVSYGYTF.

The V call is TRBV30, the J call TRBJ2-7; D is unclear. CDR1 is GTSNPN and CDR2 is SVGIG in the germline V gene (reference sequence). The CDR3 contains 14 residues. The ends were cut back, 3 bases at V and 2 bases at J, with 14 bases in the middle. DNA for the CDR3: TGTGCCTGGAGACCCCGCGAGCCAACCTACGAGCAGTACTTC. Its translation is CAWRPREPTYEQYF.

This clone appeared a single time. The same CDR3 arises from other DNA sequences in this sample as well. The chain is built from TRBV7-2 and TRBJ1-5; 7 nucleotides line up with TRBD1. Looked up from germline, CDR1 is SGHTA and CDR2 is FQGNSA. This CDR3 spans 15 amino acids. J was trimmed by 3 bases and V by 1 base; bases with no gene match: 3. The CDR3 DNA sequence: TGTGCCAGCAGCTTAGGGGACAGTCACAATCAGCCCCAGCATTTT. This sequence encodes CASSLGDSHNQPQHF.

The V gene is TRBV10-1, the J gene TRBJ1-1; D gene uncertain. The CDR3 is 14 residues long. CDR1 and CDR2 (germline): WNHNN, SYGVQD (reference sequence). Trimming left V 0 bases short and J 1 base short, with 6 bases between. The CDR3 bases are TGCGCCAGCAGTGAGTCCCGGGAGAACACTGAAGCTTTCTTT. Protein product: CASSESRENTEAFF.

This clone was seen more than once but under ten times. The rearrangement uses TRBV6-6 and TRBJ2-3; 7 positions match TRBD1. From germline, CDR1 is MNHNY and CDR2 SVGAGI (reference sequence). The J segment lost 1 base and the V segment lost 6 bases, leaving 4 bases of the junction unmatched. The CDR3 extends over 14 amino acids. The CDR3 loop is CASRTGTGTDTQYF. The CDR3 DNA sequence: TGTGCCAGCAGAACGGGGACAGGCACAGATACGCAGTATTTT.

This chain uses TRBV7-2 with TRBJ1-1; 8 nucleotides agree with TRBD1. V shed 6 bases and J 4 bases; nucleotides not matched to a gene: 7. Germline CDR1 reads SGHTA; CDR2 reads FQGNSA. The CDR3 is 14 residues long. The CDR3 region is CASSLRGQGTEAFF. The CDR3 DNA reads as TGTGCCAGCAGTCTCAGGGGGCAGGGCACTGAAGCTTTCTTT.

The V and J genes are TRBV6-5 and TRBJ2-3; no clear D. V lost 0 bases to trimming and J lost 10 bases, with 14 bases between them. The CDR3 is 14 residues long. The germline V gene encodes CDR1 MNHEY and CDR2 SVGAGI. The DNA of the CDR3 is TGTGCCAGCAGTTACTCGGGTCCCTCCCGTTCGCAGTATTTT. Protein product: CASSYSGPSRSQYF.

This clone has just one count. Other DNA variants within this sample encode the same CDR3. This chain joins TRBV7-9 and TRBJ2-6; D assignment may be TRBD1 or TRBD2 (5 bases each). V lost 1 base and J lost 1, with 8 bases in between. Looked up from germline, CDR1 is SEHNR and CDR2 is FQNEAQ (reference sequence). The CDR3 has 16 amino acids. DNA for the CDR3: TGTGCCAGCAGCTTAGGAGAGGGGTCTGGGGCCAACGTCCTGACTTTC. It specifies CASSLGEGSGANVLTF.

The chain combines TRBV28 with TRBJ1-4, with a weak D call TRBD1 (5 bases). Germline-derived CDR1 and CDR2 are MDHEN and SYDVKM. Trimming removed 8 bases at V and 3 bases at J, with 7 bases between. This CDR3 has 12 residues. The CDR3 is CASGGANEKLFF. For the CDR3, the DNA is TGTGCCAGCGGGGGGGCTAATGAAAAACTGTTTTTT.

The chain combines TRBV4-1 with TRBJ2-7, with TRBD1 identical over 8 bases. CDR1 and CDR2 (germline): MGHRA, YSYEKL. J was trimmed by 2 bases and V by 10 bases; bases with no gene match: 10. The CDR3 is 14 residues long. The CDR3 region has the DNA TGCGCCATCCAAGACAGGGGTGACACCTACGAGCAGTACTTC. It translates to CAIQDRGDTYEQYF.

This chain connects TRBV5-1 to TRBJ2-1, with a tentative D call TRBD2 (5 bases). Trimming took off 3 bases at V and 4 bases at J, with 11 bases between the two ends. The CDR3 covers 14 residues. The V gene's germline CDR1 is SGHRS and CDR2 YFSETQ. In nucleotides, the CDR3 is TGCGCCAGCAGCTCTAGCTCCTTTTACAATGAGCAGTTCTTC. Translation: CASSSSSFYNEQFF.

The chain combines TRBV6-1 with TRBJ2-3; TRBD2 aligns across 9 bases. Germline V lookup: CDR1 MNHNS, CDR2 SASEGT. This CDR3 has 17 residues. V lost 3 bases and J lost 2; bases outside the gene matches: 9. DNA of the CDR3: TGTGCCAGCAGTGAGTTGGGGGCTAGCGGGATCACAGATACGCAGTATTTT. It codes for CASSELGASGITDTQYF.